This T cell receptor (beta chain) came from a study of vaccination effects on CD4 cells after COVID-19. Study-level points and caveats: Few convalescent patients were included, and no early post-infection timepoints were sampled.

This CDR3 spans 15 amino acids. Germline V gene sequence: CDR1 KGHDR, CDR2 SFDVKD. V was pared by 0 bases and J by 6 bases, with 1 base of the junction left unmatched. Antigen-specific CD4+ T cells expanded by the ViraFEST assay with viral peptide pools were then sequenced. Cells that had been cultured for roughly ten days were the source of isolated CD4+ T cells. No vaccinee had earlier SARS-CoV-2 infection, and nucleocapsid antibodies were negative. For each well, 1.9 million or so PBMC were cultured with 8 to 10 IU/ml IL-2 and around 9.1 ug/ml peptides. Half-medium exchanges with IL-2 medium took place on days 3 and 7. This clone has a handful of counts. The antigen is undetermined. Measured with immunoSEQ multiplex PCR; TCRdb has only the in-frame clones, and not every one. This table holds under 45,000 clones, 77% found once.

Sequencing used CD4+ T cells from PBMCs cultured with HCoV-NL63 spike peptides, obtained before COVID-19 vaccination. This receptor was taken from a human donor who received a COVID-19 vaccine. This sequence joins TRBV24-1 and TRBJ2-1; TRBD2 aligns across 10 bases. CDR3 amino acids: CATSDLTSGANEQFF. The DNA for the CDR3 is TGTGCCACCAGTGATTTGACTAGCGGGGCCAATGAGCAGTTCTTC.